This T cell receptor (beta chain) was found in a study of shared clonotypes between healthy human individuals. For the study at large: The donor group consisted of two women and a few men, aged 18 to 49.

Trimming cost V 0 bases and J 6 bases; bases outside gene matches: 4. Germline assignment: CDR1 GTSNPN and CDR2 SVGIG (reference sequence). The CDR3 runs to 16 residues. The sample holds one count of this clone. Other DNA sequences in this sample translate to the same CDR3. Replicate PCRs run on unsorted PBMC used around 0.3 ug DNA, which was 30,000 or so T cell genomes. The method was immunoSEQ multiplex PCR; TCRdb's version includes in-frame clones alone and lacks a portion of them. The table lists some 530,000 clones, more than 75% of them singletons. Donors, healthy HIV-negative adults, lacked recent acute infections or vaccinations. Unsorted material relied on tens of millions of PBMCs as the source of genomic DNA.

The rearrangement uses TRBV30 and TRBJ2-3, with TRBD2 matching over 15 bases. The source is a woman aged 40 to 50 in good health. Some clones in this sample may be carry-over from other donors' samples. Sequenced material: PBMCs. The DNA of the CDR3 is TGTGCCTGGAGTGTGGGACTAGCGGGAGGCGGTGATACGCAGTATTTT. Translated: CAWSVGLAGGGDTQYF.